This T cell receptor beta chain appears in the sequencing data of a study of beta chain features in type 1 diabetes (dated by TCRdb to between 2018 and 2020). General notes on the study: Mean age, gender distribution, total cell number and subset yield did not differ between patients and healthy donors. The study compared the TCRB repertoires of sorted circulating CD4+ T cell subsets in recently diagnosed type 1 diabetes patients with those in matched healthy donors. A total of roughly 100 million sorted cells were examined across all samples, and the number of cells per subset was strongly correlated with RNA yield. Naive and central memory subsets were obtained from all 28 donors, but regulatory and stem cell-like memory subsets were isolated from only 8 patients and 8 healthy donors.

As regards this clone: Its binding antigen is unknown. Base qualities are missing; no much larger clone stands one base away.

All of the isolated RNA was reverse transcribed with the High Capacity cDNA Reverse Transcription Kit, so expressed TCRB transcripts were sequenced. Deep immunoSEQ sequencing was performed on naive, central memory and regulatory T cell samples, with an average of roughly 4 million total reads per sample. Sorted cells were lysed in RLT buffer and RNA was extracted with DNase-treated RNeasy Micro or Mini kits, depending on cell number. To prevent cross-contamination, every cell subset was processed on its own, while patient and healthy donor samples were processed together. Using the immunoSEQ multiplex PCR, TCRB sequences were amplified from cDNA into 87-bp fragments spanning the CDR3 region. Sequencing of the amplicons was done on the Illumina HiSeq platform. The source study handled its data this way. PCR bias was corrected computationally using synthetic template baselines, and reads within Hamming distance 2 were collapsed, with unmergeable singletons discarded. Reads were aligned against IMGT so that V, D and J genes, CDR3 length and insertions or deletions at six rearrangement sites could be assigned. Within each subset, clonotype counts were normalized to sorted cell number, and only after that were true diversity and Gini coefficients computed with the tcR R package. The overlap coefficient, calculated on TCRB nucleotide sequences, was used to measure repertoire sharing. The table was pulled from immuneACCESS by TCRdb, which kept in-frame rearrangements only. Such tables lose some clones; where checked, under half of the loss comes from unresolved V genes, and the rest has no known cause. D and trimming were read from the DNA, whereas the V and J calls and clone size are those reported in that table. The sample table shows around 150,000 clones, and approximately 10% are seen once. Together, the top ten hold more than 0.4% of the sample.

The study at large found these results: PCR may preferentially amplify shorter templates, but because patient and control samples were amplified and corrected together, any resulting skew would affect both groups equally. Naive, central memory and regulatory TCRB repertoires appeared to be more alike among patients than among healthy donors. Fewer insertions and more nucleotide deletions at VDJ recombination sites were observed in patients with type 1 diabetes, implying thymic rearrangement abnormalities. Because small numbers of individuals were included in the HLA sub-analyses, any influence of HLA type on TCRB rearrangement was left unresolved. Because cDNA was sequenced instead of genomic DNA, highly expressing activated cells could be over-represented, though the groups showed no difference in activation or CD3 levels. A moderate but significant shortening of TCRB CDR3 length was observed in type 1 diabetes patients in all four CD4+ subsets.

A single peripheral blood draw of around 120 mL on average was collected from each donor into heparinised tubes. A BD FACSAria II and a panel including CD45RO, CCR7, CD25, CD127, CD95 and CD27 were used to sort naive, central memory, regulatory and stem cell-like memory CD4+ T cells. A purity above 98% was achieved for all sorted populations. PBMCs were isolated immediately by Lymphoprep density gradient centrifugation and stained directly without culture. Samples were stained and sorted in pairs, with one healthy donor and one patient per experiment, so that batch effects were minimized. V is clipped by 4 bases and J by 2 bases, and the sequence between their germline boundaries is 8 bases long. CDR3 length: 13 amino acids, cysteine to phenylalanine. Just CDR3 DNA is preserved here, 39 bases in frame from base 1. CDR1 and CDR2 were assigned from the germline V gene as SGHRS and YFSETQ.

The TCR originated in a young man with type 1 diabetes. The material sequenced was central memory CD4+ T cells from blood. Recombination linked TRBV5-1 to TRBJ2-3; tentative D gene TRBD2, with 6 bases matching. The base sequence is TGCGCCAGCAGCGGCGGGGACACAGATACGCAGTATTTT. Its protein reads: CASSGGDTDTQYF.